In this sample, the clone carrying this TCR beta chain turned up many times. Its antigen is not identified. This CDR3 comprises 16 residues. Per the germline V gene, CDR1 is ENHRY and CDR2 is SYGVKD. V was clipped by 3 bases and J by 6 bases; unmatched bases: 13. The data were taken from a study of T-cell reconstitution after alpha-beta-depleted transplantation in children. The authors prepared the TCRbeta library with unique molecular identifiers. TCRdb used MiXCR to reprocess the PCR reads, holding one entry per CDR3 protein. Of 250,000 to 300,000 distinct CDR3 sequences in the sample, 11% were seen once. Study results and caveats: T-cell numbers and diversity one year post-transplant derived largely from freshly generated T cells.

This clonotype was obtained from a male patient between 2 and 9 years old who had a stem cell transplant for chronic granulomatous disease, so the T cells may come from the graft donor. The J gene is TRBJ2-5, the V gene TRBV10-3; 7 bases align to TRBD2. Source: peripheral blood, taken 180 days after TCRalphabeta/CD19-depleted stem cell transplant. CDR3 in amino acids: CAISELGEGEKQTQYF. In nucleotides, the CDR3 is TGTGCCATCAGTGAATTGGGGGAGGGAGAAAAGCAGACCCAGTACTTC.